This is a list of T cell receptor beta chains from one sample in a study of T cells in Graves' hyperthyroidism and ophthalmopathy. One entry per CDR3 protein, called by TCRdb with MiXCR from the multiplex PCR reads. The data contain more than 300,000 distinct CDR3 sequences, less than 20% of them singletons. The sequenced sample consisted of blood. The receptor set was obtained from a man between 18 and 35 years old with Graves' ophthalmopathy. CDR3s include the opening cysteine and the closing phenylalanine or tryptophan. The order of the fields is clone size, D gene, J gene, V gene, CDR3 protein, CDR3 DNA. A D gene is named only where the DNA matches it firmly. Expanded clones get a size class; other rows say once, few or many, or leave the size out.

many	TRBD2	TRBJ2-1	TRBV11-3	CASSPSGGIDNEQFF	TGTGCCAGCAGCCCCAGCGGGGGGATAGACAATGAGCAGTTCTTC
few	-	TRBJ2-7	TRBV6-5	CASSYSSGSYEQYF	TGTGCCAGCAGTTACTCTTCCGGTTCCTACGAGCAGTACTTC
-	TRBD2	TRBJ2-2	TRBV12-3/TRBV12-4	CASRLGLAVINTGELFF	TGTGCCAGCAGACTTGGACTAGCGGTGATCAACACCGGGGAGCTGTTTTTT
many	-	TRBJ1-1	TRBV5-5	CASSVTGSREAFF	TGTGCCAGCAGCGTTACAGGGTCCCGTGAAGCTTTCTTT
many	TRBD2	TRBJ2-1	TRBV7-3	CASSRGTSGGRGEQFF	TGTGCCAGCAGCCGCGGGACTAGCGGGGGGCGGGGTGAGCAGTTCTTC
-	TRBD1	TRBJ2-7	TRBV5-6	CASSFDRGGGYEQYF	TGTGCCAGCAGCTTCGACAGGGGGGGAGGCTACGAGCAGTACTTC
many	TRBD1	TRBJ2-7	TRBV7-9	CASSPTGGGGYEQYF	TGTGCCAGCTCACCAACAGGGGGAGGAGGCTACGAGCAGTACTTC
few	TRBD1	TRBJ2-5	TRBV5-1	CASSRDSQEWTQYF	TGCGCCAGCAGCCGGGACAGCCAAGAGTGGACCCAGTACTTC
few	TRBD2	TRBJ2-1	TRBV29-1	CSVEPGVAGGPYEQFF	TGCAGCGTTGAGCCGGGGGTAGCGGGGGGGCCCTATGAGCAGTTCTTC
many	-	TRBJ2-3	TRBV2	CASRTLGGAPDTQYF	TGTGCCAGCAGGACCCTCGGAGGGGCCCCAGATACGCAGTATTTT
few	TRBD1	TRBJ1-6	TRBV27	CASSFLDRGKLSSSYNSPLHF	TGTGCCAGCAGTTTCCTCGACAGGGGTAAACTTTCGAGCTCCTATAATTCACCCCTCCACTTT
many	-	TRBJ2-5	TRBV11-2	CASSLDWSRSQETQYF	TGTGCCAGCAGCTTAGATTGGTCCAGGTCTCAAGAGACCCAGTACTTC
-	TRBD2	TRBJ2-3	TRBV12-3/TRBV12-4	CASSPWLAGGPDTQYF	TGTGCCAGCTCCCCCTGGCTAGCGGGGGGCCCAGATACGCAGTATTTT
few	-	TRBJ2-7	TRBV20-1	CSARTVVTYEQYF	TGCAGTGCTAGAACAGTAGTGACCTACGAGCAGTACTTC
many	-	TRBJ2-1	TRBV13	CASSSAGTGHRYEQFF	TGTGCCAGCAGCTCGGCCGGCACAGGGCACAGGTATGAGCAGTTCTTC
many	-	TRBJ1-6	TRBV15	CATSIVDNTSPLHF	TGTGCCACCAGCATCGTGGACAACACCTCACCCCTCCACTTT
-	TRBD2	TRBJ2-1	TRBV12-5	CASGSVGLADNEQFF	TGTGCTAGTGGTTCTGTAGGACTAGCGGACAATGAGCAGTTCTTC
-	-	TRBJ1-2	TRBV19	CASSMGADGYGYTF	TGTGCCAGTAGTATGGGGGCCGACGGCTATGGCTACACCTTC
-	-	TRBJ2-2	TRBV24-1	CATSDFMRGSNTGELFF	TGTGCCACCAGTGATTTCATGAGGGGATCGAACACCGGGGAGCTGTTTTTT
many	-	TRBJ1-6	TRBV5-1	CASSLGGALNSPLHF	TGCGCCAGCAGCTTGGGAGGGGCGCTGAATTCACCCCTCCACTTT